The 14 T cell receptor beta chains presented below share a single source sample, sequenced in a study of shared clonotypes between healthy human individuals. Only in-frame clones appear in the TCRdb table, and some are missing; sequencing was by immunoSEQ multiplex PCR. The table lists hundreds of thousands of clones, approximately 97% of them singletons. Sequenced material: naive CD4+ T cells sorted from blood. As to subset: CD45RA+ positively selected. These receptors were taken from a woman aged 25 to 39 in good health.

The V call is TRBV18, the J call TRBJ2-7; 11 nucleotides line up with TRBD1. CDR1 and CDR2 from the germline V gene are KGHSH and LQKENI. The CDR3 spans 14 residues. The V and J ends lost 2 bases and 7 bases, in that order; junction bases with no gene match: 4. Written as DNA, the CDR3 is TGTGCCAGCTCACCAGGACAGGGGGCGAATGAGCAGTACTTC. Translation: CASSPGQGANEQYF.

This chain joins TRBV28 and TRBJ2-7; D not certain. The CDR3 spans 10 residues. Germline V lookup: CDR1 MDHEN, CDR2 SYDVKM. V was cut by 4 bases and J by 6 bases, with 4 bases left in between. Here the CDR3 reads CASSYGEQYF. The CDR3 region has the DNA TGTGCCAGCAGTTACGGCGAGCAGTACTTC.

The genes are TRBV4-1 and TRBJ2-1, with TRBD2 matching over 9 bases. CDR1 and CDR2 (germline): MGHRA, YSYEKL. This CDR3 has 18 residues. J lost 0 bases, V lost 0 bases, and 6 bases had no gene match. CDR3 DNA: TGCGCCAGCAGCCAAGATCGTGATAGCGGGAGCTCCTACAATGAGCAGTTCTTC. Translated, it gives CASSQDRDSGSSYNEQFF.

This clone was recorded a few times. This rearrangement joins TRBV14 to TRBJ1-2, with D maybe TRBD1 (5 bases). This CDR3 comprises 13 residues. V dropped 1 base and J dropped 5 bases, with 8 bases sitting between them. Germline-derived CDR1 and CDR2 are SGHDN and FVKESK. CDR3 amino acids: CASSQARQYGYTF. The CDR3 DNA reads as TGTGCCAGCAGCCAAGCCCGACAGTATGGCTACACCTTC.

This sequence joins TRBV10-3 and TRBJ2-1; D is possibly TRBD2 (5 bases). The CDR3 has 13 amino acids. Trimming took off 7 bases at V and 9 bases at J, with 16 bases between the two ends. Germline CDR1 and CDR2: ENHRY and SYGVKD. The CDR3, as DNA: TGTGCCATCAAGGCGGATCGGGAAGGTGAGCAGTTCTTC. Its translation: CAIKADREGEQFF.

This chain's CDR3 is CASSTGGVKFGTDTQYF. As DNA, the CDR3 is TGTGCCAGCAGCACGGGAGGGGTAAAGTTTGGCACAGATACGCAGTATTTT. This rearrangement joins TRBV28 to TRBJ2-3, with 8 bases matching TRBD2. The J segment lost 1 base and the V segment lost 6 bases, leaving 12 bases of the junction unmatched. Germline assignment: CDR1 MDHEN and CDR2 SYDVKM. The CDR3 covers 17 residues.

V is TRBV11-2 and J is TRBJ2-3; no firm D call. The CDR3 spans 18 residues. Germline CDR1 is SGHAT and CDR2 is FQNNGV. The ends were cut back, 3 bases at V and 6 bases at J, with 25 bases in the middle. The CDR3 reads CASSFVSWGSLDPDTQYF. CDR3 nucleotides: TGTGCCAGCAGCTTCGTGTCATGGGGATCCTTGGATCCGGATACGCAGTATTTT.

This rearrangement joins TRBV2 to TRBJ2-6; 8 bases agree with TRBD1. CDR1 is SNHLY, CDR2 FYNNEI, per germline. V lost 6 bases to trimming and J lost 0 bases; unmatched junction nucleotides: 4. The CDR3 runs to 16 residues. CDR3 DNA sequence: TGTGCCAGCAGGGGACAGGTACCCTCTGGGGCCAACGTCCTGACTTTC. Amino acid sequence: CASRGQVPSGANVLTF.

The chain recombines TRBV28 with TRBJ2-7; a possible D gene is TRBD1 (6 bases). CDR3 size: 15 residues. Trimming shortened V by 4 bases and J by 2 bases, and 15 bases separated the two germline ends. Germline V gene data show CDR1 as MDHEN and CDR2 as SYDVKM. The CDR3 nucleotides read TGTGCCAGCAGTTCACCCGGGACAATTACCTACGAGCAGTACTTC. Protein: CASSSPGTITYEQYF.

This clone was counted once. J is TRBJ1-5 and V is TRBV28; no firm D call. The CDR3 is 16 residues long. Between the trimmed V and J ends, which lost 2 bases and 2 bases, there was a span of 13 bases. CDR1 MDHEN and CDR2 SYDVKM come from the germline V gene. CDR3: CASSLPQAVGNQPQHF. CDR3 DNA sequence: TGTGCCAGCAGTTTACCGCAGGCCGTGGGCAATCAGCCCCAGCATTTT.

This chain uses TRBV19 with TRBJ2-7, with D possibly matching TRBD1 (6 bases). CDR3 length: 14 amino acids. Trimming removed 6 bases from V and 5 bases from J, with 17 bases in between. Looked up from germline, CDR1 is LNHDA and CDR2 is SQIVND (reference sequence). The CDR3 nucleotides read TGTGCCAGTAGCTCCTCTACAGGGTTCGACGAGCAGTACTTC. It encodes CASSSSTGFDEQYF.

The V and J genes are TRBV6-6 and TRBJ2-5; D gene unclear. The CDR3 has 14 residues. The germline V gene encodes CDR1 MNHNY and CDR2 SVGAGI (reference sequence). V lost 0 bases and J 3 bases, leaving 8 bases between the germline ends. The CDR3 nucleotides read TGTGCCAGCAGTTACTCGCTTGGTAAAGAGACCCAGTACTTC. It is translated as CASSYSLGKETQYF.

In DNA, the CDR3 is TGTGCCAGCTCACCGTCAACAGCTGATACGCAGTATTTT. This encodes CASSPSTADTQYF. This chain connects TRBV18 to TRBJ2-3; D ambiguous. V lost 3 bases and J 6 bases, leaving 10 bases between the germline ends. CDR1 is KGHSH, CDR2 LQKENI, per germline. This CDR3 is 13 amino acids long.

V usage is TRBV18 and J usage is TRBJ2-7; D not certain. The V end was cut by 4 bases, the J end by 3 bases, with 16 bases between. The CDR3 sequence is 15 residues long. CDR1 and CDR2 from the germline V gene are KGHSH and LQKENI. The CDR3 region is CASSRIEGIHYEQYF. The CDR3 region has the DNA TGTGCCAGCTCACGAATCGAAGGGATACACTACGAGCAGTACTTC.